This TCR beta chain appears in the sequencing data of a study of CD8 T cells in ankylosing spondylitis. TCRdb recomputed calls from the 5' RACE reads with MiXCR, one row per CDR3 protein. The repertoire holds 200,000 to 300,000 distinct CDR3 sequences, with 7% to 10% as singletons. General study findings and limits: Disease-linked clones proved CD8+ and comparatively uncommon in peripheral blood. Matched ankylosing spondylitis synovial fluid reportedly showed significant enrichment of disease-linked clones.

The CDR3 length is 14 residues. Germline V CDR1 and CDR2: SGHDN, FVKESK. As to this clonotype: Its target is not known. At one end the junction does not follow the germline gene, possibly because of a read error.

Sequencing was carried out using blood, either unsorted or a sorted T cell fraction (not recorded which). The clonotype comes from a female donor with ankylosing spondylitis or in good health (not recorded which). The chain uses TRBV14 and TRBJ2-2, with D possibly matching TRBD2 (5 bases). CDR3 sequence: CARSPGLGCGELFF. CDR3 nucleotide sequence: TGTGCCAGGAGCCCTGGACTGGGCTGCGGGGAGCTGTTTTTT.